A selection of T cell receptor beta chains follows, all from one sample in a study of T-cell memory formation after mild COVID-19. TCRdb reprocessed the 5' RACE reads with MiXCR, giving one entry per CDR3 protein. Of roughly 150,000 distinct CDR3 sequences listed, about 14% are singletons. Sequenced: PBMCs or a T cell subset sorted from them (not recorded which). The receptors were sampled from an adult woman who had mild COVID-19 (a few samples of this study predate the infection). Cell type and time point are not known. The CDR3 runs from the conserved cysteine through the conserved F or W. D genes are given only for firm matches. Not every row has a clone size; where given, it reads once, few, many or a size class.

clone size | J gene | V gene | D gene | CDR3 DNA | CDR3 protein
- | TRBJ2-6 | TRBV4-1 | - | TGCGCCAGCAGCCATCAGGGTTCTGGGGCCAACGTCCTGACTTTC | CASSHQGSGANVLTF
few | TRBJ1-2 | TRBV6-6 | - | TGTGCCAGCAGCCCCGGGCCACCGGACTATGGCTACACCTTC | CASSPGPPDYGYTF
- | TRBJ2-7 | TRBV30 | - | TGTGCCTGGCAGGGGACCTACGAGCAGTACTTC | CAWQGTYEQYF
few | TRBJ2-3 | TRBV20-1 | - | TGCAGTGCGTTTAGGAGATCTAGCACAGATACGCAGTATTTT | CSAFRRSSTDTQYF
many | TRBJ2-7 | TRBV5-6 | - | TGTGCCAGCAGCTTGAAGGGCAGGGCCACCTACGAGCAGTACTTC | CASSLKGRATYEQYF
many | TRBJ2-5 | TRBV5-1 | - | TGCGCCAGCAGCGCGAGCGAGACCCAGTACTTC | CASSASETQYF
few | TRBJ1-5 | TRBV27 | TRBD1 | TGTGCCAGCAGTTCTGGACAGGGAATCGATCAGCCCCAGCATTTT | CASSSGQGIDQPQHF
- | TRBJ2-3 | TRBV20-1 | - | TGCAGTGCTAGAGTATCGCGCGCAGATACGCAGTATTTT | CSARVSRADTQYF
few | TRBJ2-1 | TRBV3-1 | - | TGTGCCAGCAGCCAAGTCCCGGGGGCCCCGTACAATGAGCAGTTCTTC | CASSQVPGAPYNEQFF
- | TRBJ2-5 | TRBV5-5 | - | TGTGCCAGCAGCCGCTTAGGTGCTGCCGTAGAGACCCAGTACTTC | CASSRLGAAVETQYF
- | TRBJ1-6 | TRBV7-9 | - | TGTGCCAGCAGCTTTACGGGGTCCTATAATTCACCCCTCCACTTT | CASSFTGSYNSPLHF
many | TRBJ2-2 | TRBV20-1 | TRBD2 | TGCAGTGCTAGAGCGAGCGGGAGGGACACCGGGGAGCTGTTTTTT | CSARASGRDTGELFF
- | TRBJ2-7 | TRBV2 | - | TGTGCCAGCAGTGAAGCGCGAAATTCGCGCTCCGGGAACGAGCAGTACTTC | CASSEARNSRSGNEQYF
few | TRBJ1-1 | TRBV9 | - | TGTGCCAGCAGCGTAGAAGGGACGGTGAACACTGAAGCTTTCTTT | CASSVEGTVNTEAFF
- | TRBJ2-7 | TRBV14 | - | TGTGCCAGCAGCCAGACGAGCGTCAACGAGCAGTACTTC | CASSQTSVNEQYF
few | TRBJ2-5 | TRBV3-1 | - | TGTGCCAGCAGCCAAGAACCAGAAGAGACCCAGTACTTC | CASSQEPEETQYF
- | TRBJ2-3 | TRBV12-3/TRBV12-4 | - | TGTGCCAGCAGCCCCCATGAGCGGGCGGCAGATACGCAGTATTTT | CASSPHERAADTQYF
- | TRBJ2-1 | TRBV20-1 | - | TGCAGTGCTAGAGATACAGGGATCTCCTACAATGAGCAGTTCTTC | CSARDTGISYNEQFF
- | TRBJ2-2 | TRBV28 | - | TGTGCCAGCCGAGCGAGGACCGGGGAGCTGTTTTTT | CASRARTGELFF
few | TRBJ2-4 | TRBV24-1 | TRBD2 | TGTGCCACCAGTGGGGGACTAGCGGGATCTGCTGGAAACATTCAGTACTTC | CATSGGLAGSAGNIQYF
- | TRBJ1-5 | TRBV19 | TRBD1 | TGTGCCAGTAGTATACAGGGACAGAATCAGCCCCAGCATTTT | CASSIQGQNQPQHF
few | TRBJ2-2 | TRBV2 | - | TGTGCCAGCCAACCCGCACCCCGGGAGCTGTTTTTT | CASQPAPRELFF
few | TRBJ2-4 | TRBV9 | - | TGTGCCAGCAGCGTAGTGGGGGGCGAAGACATTCAGTACTTC | CASSVVGGEDIQYF
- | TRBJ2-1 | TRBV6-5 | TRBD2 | TGTGCCAGCAGACCACTAGCGGGAGGCCATAATGAGCAGTTCTTC | CASRPLAGGHNEQFF
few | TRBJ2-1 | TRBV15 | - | TGTGCCACCAGCAGAGATGTGGTAGGTACGAATGAGCAGTTCTTC | CATSRDVVGTNEQFF
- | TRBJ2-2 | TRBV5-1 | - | TGCGCCAGCAGCCCCTTCTCGGGGGACCCCGAGGACGGGGAGCTGTTTTTT | CASSPFSGDPEDGELFF
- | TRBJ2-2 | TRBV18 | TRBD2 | TGTGCCAGCTCACCCGTCACTAGCGGGAGGAACACCGGGGAGCTGTTTTTT | CASSPVTSGRNTGELFF
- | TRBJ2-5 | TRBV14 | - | TGTGCCAGCACCAATGGAGGGGGCGCGGAGACCCAGTACTTC | CASTNGGGAETQYF
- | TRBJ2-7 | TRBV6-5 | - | TGTGCCAGCAGTTACGAAGGACATCAAGAGCAGTACTTC | CASSYEGHQEQYF
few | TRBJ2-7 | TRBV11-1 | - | TGTGCCAGCAGCCAAGGGGGTAGAGGAGAGCAGTACTTC | CASSQGGRGEQYF
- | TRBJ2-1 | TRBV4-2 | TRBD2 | TGTGCCAGCAGCCAGCCGGGACTAGCCTCCAATGAGCAGTTCTTC | CASSQPGLASNEQFF